This T cell receptor beta chain was recovered during a study of blood T cell repertoires in COVID-19. Study in general: Samples representing acute and convalescent COVID-19 were sourced from the United States, Italy and Spain. PBMCs, B-cell-depleted T cells, or T cells were the source of the cDNA or gDNA that made up the material.

Original methodology: Reference gene primers were amplified, and this amplification served to estimate nucleated cell counts. Using immunoSEQ multiplex PCR, the repertoire was profiled, and TCRdb retains in-frame clones only, with some absent. D and trimming come from the DNA, and the V and J calls and clone size come from that table. The data hold over 80,000 clones, with nearly 90% observed a single time. CDR3 length: 13 residues. Germline CDR1 GTSNPN, CDR2 SVGIG (reference sequence). V lost 3 bases and J lost 0, with 8 bases in between. The receptor was isolated from a man in his fifties with acute or convalescent COVID-19. Sequenced input: peripheral blood. The rearrangement uses TRBV30 and TRBJ2-5; the D gene is possibly TRBD2 (6 bases). Written as DNA, the CDR3 is TGTGCCTGGAGCCGGACTAACCAAGAGACCCAGTACTTC. This codes for CAWSRTNQETQYF.